The entry below describes one T cell receptor beta chain. What it binds is unknown. A quantitative 5'-RACE method, one with molecular barcodes, was used to make TCR beta libraries. From the 5' RACE reads, TCRdb called clonotypes with MiXCR, one entry per CDR3 protein. The sample carries about 450,000 distinct CDR3 sequences, roughly 26% recorded once. The CDR3 runs 12 residues. The V gene's germline CDR1 is MNHEY and CDR2 SVGEGT. Deletions cut 5 bases from V and 13 bases from J, with 17 bases between. The data originate from a study of CD8 T cells in ankylosing spondylitis. Study observations and caveats: Disease-associated clonotypes exhibited CD8+ identity and were relatively infrequent in peripheral blood. What seemed typical of ankylosing spondylitis blood was a TCR beta motif built from roughly 8 highly homologous variants.

The TCR originated in a male donor with ankylosing spondylitis. The chain has TRBV6-2 or TRBV6-3 and TRBJ2-5; D is undetermined. The sample consisted of blood, either unsorted or a sorted T cell fraction (not recorded which). The CDR3 nucleotides read TGTGCCAGCAGTACTGTGGGCATCCGACCGTACTTC. Translating it yields CASSTVGIRPYF.